Listed here are 3 T cell receptor beta chains from one sample, sequenced in a study of Graves' ophthalmopathy and Graves' hyperthyroidism. Amplification of TCR beta CDR3 regions used RNA transcripts. An initial RT-PCR round employing HTBI primers preceded a second-round multiplex PCR. Using its own MiXCR run on the multiplex PCR reads, TCRdb lists one record per CDR3 protein. The table shows some 400,000 distinct CDR3 sequences, with around 16% occurring only once. The sequencing input was peripheral blood. The receptor set was obtained from a woman aged 18-29 years with Graves' ophthalmopathy.

This clonotype was recorded at least ten times. The chain links TRBV12-3 or TRBV12-4 to TRBJ1-5; 9 bases match TRBD1. The CDR3 extends over 16 amino acids. Losses at the gene ends were 5 bases for V and 2 bases for J; bases not matched to a gene: 7. CDR3 in DNA: TGTGCCAGCAGTACTGACAGGGGGTATGGCAATCAGCCCCAGCATTTT. This gives the protein CASSTDRGYGNQPQHF.

The sample holds many counts of this clonotype. The rearrangement joins TRBV5-1 to TRBJ1-1; TRBD1 matches 8 bases. V gave up 3 bases and J gave up 4 bases; unmatched junction bases: 5. CDR1 is SGHRS, CDR2 YFSETQ, per germline. This CDR3 contains 14 residues. This CDR3 is CASSSLTGATEAFF. The CDR3 nucleotides read TGCGCCAGCAGCTCGCTGACAGGGGCCACTGAAGCTTTCTTT.

There are many counts of this clonotype. The chain joins TRBV14 to TRBJ2-4; TRBD2 aligns across 10 bases. The CDR3 extends over 12 amino acids. V shed 4 bases and J 16 bases; nucleotides not matched to a gene: 7. Germline V gene data show CDR1 as SGHDN and CDR2 as FVKESK. The CDR3 nucleotides are TGTGCCAGCAGCCCCTCCGGGACTAGCGCCTACTTC. This sequence encodes CASSPSGTSAYF.